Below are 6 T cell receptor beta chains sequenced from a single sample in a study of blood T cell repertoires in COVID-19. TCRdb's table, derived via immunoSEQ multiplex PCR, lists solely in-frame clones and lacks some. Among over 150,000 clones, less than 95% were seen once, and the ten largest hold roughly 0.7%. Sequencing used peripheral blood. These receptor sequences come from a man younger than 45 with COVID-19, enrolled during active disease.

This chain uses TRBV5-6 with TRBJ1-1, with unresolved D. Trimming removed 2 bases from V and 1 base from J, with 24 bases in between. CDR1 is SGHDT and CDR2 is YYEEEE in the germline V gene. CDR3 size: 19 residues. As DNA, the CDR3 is TGTGCCAGCAGCTTCACGGAGTTCACCGTCCGGGTCGGGAACACTGAAGCTTTCTTT. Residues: CASSFTEFTVRVGNTEAFF.

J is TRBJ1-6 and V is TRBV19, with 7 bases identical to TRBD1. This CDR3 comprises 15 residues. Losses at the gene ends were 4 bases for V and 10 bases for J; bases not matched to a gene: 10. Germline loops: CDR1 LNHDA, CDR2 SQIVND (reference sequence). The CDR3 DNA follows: TGTGCCAGTAGTACCACAGGGGTTATCGAGTCACCCCTCCACTTT. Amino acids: CASSTTGVIESPLHF.

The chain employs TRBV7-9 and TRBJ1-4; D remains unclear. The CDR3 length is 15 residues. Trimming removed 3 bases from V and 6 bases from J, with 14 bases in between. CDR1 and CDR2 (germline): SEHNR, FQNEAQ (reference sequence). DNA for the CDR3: TGTGCCAGCAGCTTCAACTGGGGAGAGGATGAAAAACTGTTTTTT. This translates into CASSFNWGEDEKLFF.

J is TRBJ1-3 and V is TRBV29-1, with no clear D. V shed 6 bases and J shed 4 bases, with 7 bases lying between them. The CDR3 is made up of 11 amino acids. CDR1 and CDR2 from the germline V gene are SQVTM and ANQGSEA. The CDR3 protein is CSVLFGNTIYF. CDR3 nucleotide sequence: TGCAGCGTCCTATTCGGAAACACCATATATTTT.

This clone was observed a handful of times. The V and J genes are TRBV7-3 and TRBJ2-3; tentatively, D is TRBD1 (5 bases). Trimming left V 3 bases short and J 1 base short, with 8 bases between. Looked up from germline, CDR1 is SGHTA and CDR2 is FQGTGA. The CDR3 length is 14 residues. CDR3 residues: CASSFLGGTDTQYF. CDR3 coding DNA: TGTGCCAGCAGCTTTTTAGGGGGCACAGATACGCAGTATTTT.

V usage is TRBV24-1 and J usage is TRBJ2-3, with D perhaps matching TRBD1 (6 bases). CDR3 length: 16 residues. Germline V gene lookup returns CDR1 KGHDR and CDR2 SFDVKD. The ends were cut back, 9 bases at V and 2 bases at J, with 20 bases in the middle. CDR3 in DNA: TGTGCCACCCTCTGGCCAGGGGCGACTGCCACAGATACGCAGTATTTT. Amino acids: CATLWPGATATDTQYF.